These T cell receptor beta chains were read from a single sample in a study of cytomegalovirus exposure and HLA in healthy donors. Method: immunoSEQ multiplex PCR; TCRdb's copy keeps in-frame clones and lacks some. The sample includes approximately 56,000 clones, 55% to 80% of them seen just once. The sequenced sample consisted of PBMCs. Receptors originate from a woman aged 45-65 years in good health and CMV-seropositive. Each CDR3 is given with its conserved first and last residue. The order of the fields is J gene, clone size, V gene, CDR3 protein. A clone size is listed for some rows: how often the clone was seen (once, few, many), or a class if it is expanded.

TRBJ1-1 - TRBV6-1 CASTRLLTEAFF
TRBJ1-2 - TRBV6-5 CASSYSRDRVNGYTF
TRBJ2-7 few TRBV7-2 CASSLLATTEQYF
TRBJ2-7 - TRBV5-6 CASSSSGSFYEQYF
TRBJ1-1 large TRBV4-3 CASSQEAEREAFF
TRBJ2-5 - TRBV7-2 CASSTTGQSGETQYF
TRBJ2-7 - TRBV2 CASDRELDEQYF
TRBJ1-5 - TRBV6-5 CASSDQGFSQPQHF
- - TRBV4-3 CASSQGLWYEQYF
TRBJ1-2 - TRBV19 CASSSWSNGYTF
TRBJ2-3 once TRBV9 CASSMEVLDTQYF
TRBJ1-5 - TRBV30 CAWSVAWSDQPQHF
TRBJ2-1 - TRBV4-2 CASSQASRGTSSYNEQFF
TRBJ2-7 - TRBV5-6 CASSSLPQDRENEQYF
TRBJ1-1 - TRBV18 CASSPTLRTEAFF
TRBJ2-1 - TRBV4-2 CASSVAGVIDEQFF
TRBJ2-7 - TRBV7-9 CASSSWTSGTEQYF
TRBJ1-2 - TRBV6-5 CASSYGTGDYSF
TRBJ1-2 - TRBV7-6 CASSIGQGPYGYTF
TRBJ2-5 - TRBV18 CASAARILAGQETQYF
TRBJ1-1 many TRBV19 CASSPLWRTEAFF
TRBJ2-7 few TRBV4-3 CASSRGLRSYEQYF
TRBJ2-7 few TRBV10-3 CAISSPTGGIYEQYF
TRBJ2-1 - TRBV4-3 CASSQEVRKSSYNEQFF
TRBJ1-4 - TRBV29-1 CSAGTGSSEKLFF
TRBJ2-5 - TRBV5-1 CASSLGDRGSRETQYF
TRBJ2-1 - TRBV7-9 CASSETGSEQFF
TRBJ1-1 - TRBV29-1 CSVGGDGRNTEAFF
TRBJ1-1 - TRBV25-1 CASSESLEAFF
TRBJ2-7 - TRBV6-5 CASSYAWRGRDEQYF
TRBJ2-3 few TRBV5-1 CASSWTGDGDTQYF
TRBJ2-7 once TRBV2 CASSELAGPYGEQYF
TRBJ2-3 - TRBV7-2 CASSLGSRLAGGQKDTQYF
TRBJ1-2 - TRBV2 CASRQGLYGYTF
TRBJ1-5 few TRBV6-1 CASSERFNNQPQHF
TRBJ2-1 - TRBV7-3 CASSLSRVSYNEQFF
TRBJ1-5 once TRBV11-2 CASSLVLNQPQHF